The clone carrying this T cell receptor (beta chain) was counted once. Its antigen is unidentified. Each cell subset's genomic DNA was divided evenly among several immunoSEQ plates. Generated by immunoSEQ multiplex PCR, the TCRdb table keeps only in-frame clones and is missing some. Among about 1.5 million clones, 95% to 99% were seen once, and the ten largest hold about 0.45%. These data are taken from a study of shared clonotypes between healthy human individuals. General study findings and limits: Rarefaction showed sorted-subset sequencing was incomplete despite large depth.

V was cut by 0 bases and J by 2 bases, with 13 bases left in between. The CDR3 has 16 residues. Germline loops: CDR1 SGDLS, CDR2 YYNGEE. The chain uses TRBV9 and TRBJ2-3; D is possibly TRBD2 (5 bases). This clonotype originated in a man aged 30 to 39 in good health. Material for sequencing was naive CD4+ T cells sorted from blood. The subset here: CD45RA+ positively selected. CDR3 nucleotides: TGTGCCAGCAGCGTAGAGGCTAGCCGGTTCACAGATACGCAGTATTTT. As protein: CASSVEASRFTDTQYF. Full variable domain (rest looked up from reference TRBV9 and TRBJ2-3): DSGVTQTPKHLITATGQRVTLRCSPRSGDLSVYWYQQSLDQGLQFLIQYYNGEERAKGNILERFSAQQFPDLHSELNLSSLELGDSALYFCASSVEASRFTDTQYFGPGTRLTVL.